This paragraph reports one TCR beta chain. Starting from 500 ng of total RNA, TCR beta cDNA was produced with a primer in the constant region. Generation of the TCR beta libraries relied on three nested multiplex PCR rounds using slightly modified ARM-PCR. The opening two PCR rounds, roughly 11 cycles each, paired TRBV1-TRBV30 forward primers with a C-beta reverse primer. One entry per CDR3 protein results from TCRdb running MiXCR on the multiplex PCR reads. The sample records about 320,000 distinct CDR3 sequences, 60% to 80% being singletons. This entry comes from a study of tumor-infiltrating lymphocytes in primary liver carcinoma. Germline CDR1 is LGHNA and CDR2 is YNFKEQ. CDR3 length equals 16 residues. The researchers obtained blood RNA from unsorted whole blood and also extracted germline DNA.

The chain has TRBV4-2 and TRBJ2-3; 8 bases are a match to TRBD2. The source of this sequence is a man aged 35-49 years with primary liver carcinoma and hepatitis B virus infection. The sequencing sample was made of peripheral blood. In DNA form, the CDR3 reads TGTATCAGCAGCCAAGATTTGGGGACTAGGGGCGGTACGCAGTATTTT. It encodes CISSQDLGTRGGTQYF.